The source of this T cell receptor beta chain is a study of blood T cell repertoires in COVID-19 (TCRdb year 2020). Broadly, across the study: Samples covering the acute and convalescent phases of COVID-19 were provided by collaborators in the United States, Italy and Spain. Nearly every sample came with metadata listing a de-identified subject ID, COVID-19 status, age in years and sex. The repertoires were released in a freely available public database meant as a resource for research on the immune response to SARS-CoV-2. Samples were obtained from the ongoing ImmuneRACE study (first 160 participants) and from about 1,300 subjects provided by 6 global collaborators. HLA class I and class II types, where available, came from metadata supplied by the sample provider rather than from assay-based typing. Subjects who had been exposed to COVID-19, were actively infected with it, or had recovered from it provided the deeply sampled blood TCRbeta repertoires that made up the dataset. The material from the prospective study consisted of cDNA or gDNA derived from T cells, B-cell-depleted T cells, or PBMCs.

The immunoSEQ Assay, a bias-controlled multiplex PCR, was used to amplify TCRbeta CDR3 regions from genomic DNA. Per the original workflow: Nucleated cell counts per sample were estimated from amplification of reference gene primers within the assay. To quantify the absolute abundance of each unique TCRbeta CDR3 rearrangement, sequence reads were collapsed and filtered. For each sample, productive Simpson clonality was calculated as the square root of Simpson's diversity index over productive rearrangements. The source is immuneACCESS, and TCRdb retained only in-frame sequences with V and J called. Part of the clones is not carried over; for the studies checked, unresolved V genes explain less than half of this, and the remainder is unexplained. V and J calls and clone size follow that table, whereas D and trimming were derived from the DNA. This sample comprises about 150,000 clones, 80% to 90% of them detected only once. Approximately 9.4% of the sample belongs to the ten largest clones.

In the case of this clone: Its antigen remains unidentified. No base-level quality is on record; no much larger clone is a single base apart.

Collaborating institutions collected whole blood in K2EDTA tubes following their own protocols. For TCRbeta analysis, collaborators shipped samples in one of three forms: frozen whole blood, isolated PBMCs, or DNA extracted from either of those sample types. Study-wide conclusions, independent of this receptor: Clinical and demographic metadata were provided uncurated, with the amount varying by source and participant.

What was sequenced was peripheral blood. This clonotype was obtained from a woman between 50 and 59 years old with acute or convalescent COVID-19.

The sequenced DNA: TGTGCCAGCAGGGGACAGGGGCGTCTAAACACCATATATTTT. The encoded protein is CASRGQGRLNTIYF. Recombination joined TRBV6-5 with TRBJ1-3; TRBD1 agrees with 10 junctional bases. Trimming accounts for 6 bases at V and 6 bases at J, while the number of junction bases matched to no gene is 5. The germline V gene provides CDR1 MNHEY and CDR2 SVGAGI. Measured from the cysteine to the phenylalanine, the CDR3 is 14 residues long. The CDR3 DNA has 42 bases and is translated from base 1.